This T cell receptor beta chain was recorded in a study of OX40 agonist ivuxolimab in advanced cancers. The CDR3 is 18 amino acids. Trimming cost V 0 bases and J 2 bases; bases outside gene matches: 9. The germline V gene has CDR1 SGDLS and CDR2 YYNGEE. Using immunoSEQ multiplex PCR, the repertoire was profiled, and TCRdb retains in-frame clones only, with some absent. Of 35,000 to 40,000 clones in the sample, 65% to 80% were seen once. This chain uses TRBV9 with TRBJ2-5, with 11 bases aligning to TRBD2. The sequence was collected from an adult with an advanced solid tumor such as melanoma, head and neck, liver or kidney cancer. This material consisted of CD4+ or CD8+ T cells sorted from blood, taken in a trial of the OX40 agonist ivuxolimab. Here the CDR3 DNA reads TGTGCCAGCAGCGTAGGATTAGCGGGGGGGCCATTGCAAGAGACCCAGTACTTC. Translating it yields CASSVGLAGGPLQETQYF.